This TCR beta chain was captured by sequencing in a study of molecular identifiers for immune sequencing clone quantification. General study points: Clones that exceeded 20 RNA copies held over 97% of effector molecules, yet under 1% in naive cells.

The germline V gene encodes CDR1 SGHTA and CDR2 FQGNSA. Trimming took 11 bases from V and 13 from J, leaving 21 bases between them. The CDR3 sequence is 12 residues long. In regard to this clonotype: What it binds is not known.

TCRdb itself ran the PCR reads through MiXCR, one entry per CDR3 protein. The table records some 580,000 distinct CDR3 sequences, roughly 27% of them present only once. This chain joins TRBV7-2 and TRBJ2-4; D gene unclear. Input material: naive CD8+ T cells from blood, with Jurkat cell RNA spiked in. Subset given: FACS-sorted CD8+CD4-CCR7+CD45RA+ naive T cells. The sequence was obtained from a human donor in good health. Some libraries in this study had Jurkat cell RNA spiked in. The CDR3 region has the DNA TGTGCCTGCGGCTCAAGACCAGGACCCCAGTACTTC. Translation gives CACGSRPGPQYF.